Listed here are 27 T cell receptor beta chains from one sample, sequenced in a study of blood T cell repertoires in COVID-19. Some clones are missing from TCRdb's copy, which holds only in-frame ones; the method was immunoSEQ multiplex PCR. The sample shows 200,000 to 250,000 clones, approximately 83% of them seen only once. Sequenced input: PBMCs or T cells enriched from blood (not recorded which). All receptors derive from a woman aged 50 to 65 who had been exposed to COVID-19.

There are a few counts of this clone. The gene calls are TRBV27 and TRBJ1-3, with unresolved D. The V gene's germline CDR1 is MNHEY and CDR2 SMNVEV (reference sequence). The V and J ends lost 2 bases and 6 bases respectively, with 5 bases between them. This CDR3 has 12 residues. The chain's CDR3 is CASSLRQNTIYF. As DNA, the CDR3 is TGTGCCAGCAGTTTAAGACAAAACACCATATATTTT.

A few counts support this clone. The chain combines TRBV29-1 with TRBJ2-5; 7 nucleotides line up with TRBD2. V was clipped by 4 bases and J by 2 bases; unmatched bases: 7. Germline CDR1 SQVTM, CDR2 ANQGSEA. The CDR3 consists of 14 residues. The CDR3 nucleotides read TGCAGCGTTGCGGGGGGTATTCAACAAGAGACCCAGTACTTC. Translation: CSVAGGIQQETQYF. Variable domain in full (rest from reference TRBV29-1 and TRBJ2-5): SAVISQKPSRDICQRGTSLTIQCQVDSQVTMMFWYRQQPGQSLTLIATANQGSEATYESGFVIDKFPISRPNLTFSTLTVSNMSPEDSSIYLCSVAGGIQQETQYFGPGTRLLVL.

The genes are TRBV7-3 and TRBJ2-3; D may be TRBD2 (6 bases). The CDR3 has 13 amino acids. Between the trimmed V and J ends, which lost 5 bases and 5 bases, there was a span of 11 bases. Looked up from germline, CDR1 is SGHTA and CDR2 is FQGTGA. The CDR3 reads CASSPEGRDTQYF. The CDR3 nucleotides are TGTGCCAGCAGCCCGGAGGGGCGAGATACGCAGTATTTT.

The rearrangement joins TRBV19 to TRBJ2-3; 8 nucleotides line up with TRBD2. The CDR3 runs 12 residues. V dropped 7 bases and J dropped 4; count of bases not matched to a gene: 1. The germline gives CDR1 LNHDA, CDR2 SQIVND (reference sequence). This CDR3 reads CASTAGADTQYF. The CDR3 coding sequence is TGTGCCAGTACAGCGGGGGCAGATACGCAGTATTTT. Filled out from reference TRBV19 and TRBJ2-3, the complete variable domain reads DGGITQSPKYLFRKEGQNVTLSCEQNLNHDAMYWYRQDPGQGLRLIYYSQIVNDFQKGDIAEGYSVSREKKESFPLTVTSAQKNPTAFYLCASTAGADTQYFGPGTRLTVL.

A single count supports this clone. V is TRBV5-8 and J is TRBJ2-1; D unresolved. Germline-derived CDR1 and CDR2 are SGHTS and YDEGEE. V gave up 1 base and J gave up 8 bases, with 7 bases separating them. The CDR3 sequence is 12 residues long. The CDR3 DNA reads TGTGCCAGCAGCTTGTTGAGGTATGAGCAGTTCTTC. Its protein product is CASSLLRYEQFF.

The chain is built from TRBV25-1 and TRBJ1-2; a possible D gene is TRBD1 (6 bases). Germline-derived CDR1 and CDR2 are MGHDK and SYGVNS. Deletions cut 3 bases from V and 4 bases from J, with 6 bases between. The CDR3 consists of 12 residues. CDR3 residues: CASSDRGYGYTF. Here the CDR3 DNA reads TGTGCCAGCAGTGACAGGGGCTATGGCTACACCTTC.

The chain carries TRBV6-5 and TRBJ2-1; 9 nucleotides match TRBD1. V shed 2 bases, J shed 9 bases, and the junction held 8 bases outside the gene matches. The CDR3 spans 15 residues. Germline loops: CDR1 MNHEY, CDR2 SVGAGI. The CDR3 region is CASSYGLTGGGEQFF. CDR3 sequence (DNA): TGTGCCAGCAGTTACGGCTTGACAGGGGGTGGTGAGCAGTTCTTC.

At least ten counts were recorded for this clone. J is TRBJ1-6 and V is TRBV9, with D unclear. The CDR3 covers 13 residues. Germline CDR1 is SGDLS and CDR2 is YYNGEE. Trimming removed 3 bases from V and 8 bases from J, with 9 bases in between. The CDR3 here is CASSAVLDSPLHF. Here the CDR3 DNA reads TGTGCCAGCAGCGCCGTCTTAGATTCACCCCTCCACTTT.

V and J are TRBV5-6 and TRBJ2-3, with 13 bases identical to TRBD2. V shed 4 bases, J shed 1 base, and the junction held 9 bases outside the gene matches. This CDR3 spans 18 amino acids. The germline V gene encodes CDR1 SGHDT and CDR2 YYEEEE. Here the CDR3 reads CASSRTGGLAGRTDTQYF. The CDR3 DNA reads TGTGCCAGCAGCCGGACGGGGGGACTAGCGGGGCGCACAGATACGCAGTATTTT.

In this sample, this clone turned up a few times. The chain couples TRBV28 to TRBJ2-5; TRBD1 matches 7 bases. The junction had 3 bases not matched to a gene; V was cut back by 6 bases and J by 2 bases. The CDR3 has 13 residues. Germline loops: CDR1 MDHEN, CDR2 SYDVKM. CDR3 nucleotide sequence: TGTGCCAGCAGGCCACAGGGGCAAGAGACCCAGTACTTC. It is translated as CASRPQGQETQYF.

This clone is a singleton in its sample. This chain uses TRBV6-6 with TRBJ2-7, with 11 bases that match TRBD2. The V gene's germline CDR1 is MNHNY and CDR2 SVGAGI (reference sequence). V dropped 8 bases and J dropped 2; count of bases not matched to a gene: 8. The CDR3 loop spans 15 amino acids. In DNA form, the CDR3 reads TGTGCCAGCCGTCAGACTAGCGGGGTTGCCTACGAGCAGTACTTC. The encoded protein is CASRQTSGVAYEQYF.

This clone was counted only a few times. The chain is built from TRBV7-2 and TRBJ2-2; 8 bases match TRBD1. This CDR3 region has 16 residues. The V and J ends lost 5 bases and 1 base, in that order; junction bases with no gene match: 6. Looked up from germline, CDR1 is SGHTA and CDR2 is FQGNSA. The CDR3 bases are TGTGCCAGCAGCCACGGACAGGGCAAGAACACCGGGGAGCTGTTTTTT. Its translation: CASSHGQGKNTGELFF.

The gene calls are TRBV10-3 and TRBJ1-1; TRBD1 matches at 10 bases. Trimming took 0 bases from V and 0 from J; bases not matched to a gene: 4. The germline CDR1 and CDR2 sequences are ENHRY and SYGVKD. This CDR3 contains 17 residues. The DNA for the CDR3 is TGTGCCATCAGTGAGTCCGGGACAGGGGCCTTGAACACTGAAGCTTTCTTT. Amino acids: CAISESGTGALNTEAFF.

The chain recombines TRBV19 with TRBJ2-5; 9 bases line up with TRBD2. Looked up from germline, CDR1 is LNHDA and CDR2 is SQIVND (reference sequence). The junction had 11 bases not matched to a gene; V was cut back by 8 bases and J by 4 bases. The CDR3 loop spans 15 amino acids. For the CDR3, the DNA is TGTGCCAGTGGGGCAGAGCGGGGGGTTGTAGAGACCCAGTACTTC. Amino acid sequence: CASGAERGVVETQYF.

The V and J genes are TRBV29-1 and TRBJ2-1; tentatively, D is TRBD2 (6 bases). V dropped 3 bases and J dropped 7 bases, with 16 bases sitting between them. Germline V CDR1 and CDR2: SQVTM, ANQGSEA. This CDR3 is built from 14 residues. The CDR3 reads CSVDRAGAGNEQFF. As DNA, the CDR3 is TGCAGCGTTGATAGGGCCGGAGCGGGTAATGAGCAGTTCTTC.

J is TRBJ1-2 and V is TRBV4-2; possibly TRBD1 for D (6 bases). Trimming cost V 0 bases and J 9 bases, with 23 bases left between them. The CDR3 is made up of 17 amino acids. Germline CDR1 and CDR2: LGHNA and YNFKEQ. Written as DNA, the CDR3 is TGTGCCAGCAGCCAAGAGTGGGGGGGGCTGGGTATGAGGAGCTACACCTTC. Translated: CASSQEWGGLGMRSYTF.

The CDR3 loop reads CASSLYGDYAKNIQYF. For the CDR3, the DNA is TGCGCCAGCAGCTTGTACGGGGATTATGCCAAAAACATTCAGTACTTC. The chain carries TRBV5-1 and TRBJ2-4; the D gene is possibly TRBD2 (5 bases). Looked up from germline, CDR1 is SGHRS and CDR2 is YFSETQ. This CDR3 has 16 residues. V was clipped by 1 base and J by 1 base, with 12 bases between them.

The V and J genes are TRBV7-9 and TRBJ1-4; 11 bases are a match to TRBD1. J was trimmed by 0 bases and V by 5 bases; bases with no gene match: 11. The V gene's germline CDR1 is SEHNR and CDR2 FQNEAQ (reference sequence). The CDR3 extends over 19 amino acids. The CDR3 DNA follows: TGTGCCAGCAGCCGGGAGGACAGGGGGCATTATGCAACTAATGAAAAACTGTTTTTT. The encoded protein is CASSREDRGHYATNEKLFF.

The chain has TRBV3-1 (or the pseudogene TRBV3-2) and TRBJ2-2; a possible D gene is TRBD2 (6 bases). Germline loops: CDR1 LGHDT, CDR2 YNNKEL (reference sequence). With 2 bases removed from V and 1 base from J, the gap between germline ends came to 14 bases. The CDR3 totals 17 residues. The CDR3 coding sequence is TGTGCCAGCAGCCAACCCACCGGGACTCTGAACACCGGGGAGCTGTTTTTT. Residues: CASSQPTGTLNTGELFF.

This clone was seen only once. This rearrangement joins TRBV24-1 to TRBJ2-1; TRBD2 matches 11 bases. CDR3 length: 17 amino acids. Germline V lookup: CDR1 KGHDR, CDR2 SFDVKD. Trimming at V came to 3 bases and at J to 8 bases, leaving 11 bases not matched to a gene. The CDR3 nucleotides read TGTGCCACCAGTGATCCGTTAGCGGGGGGGCCTATCGATGAGCAGTTCTTC. Protein sequence: CATSDPLAGGPIDEQFF.

The chain employs TRBV5-6 and TRBJ1-1, with D hard to call. The ends were cut back, 0 bases at V and 0 bases at J, with 9 bases in the middle. From germline, CDR1 is SGHDT and CDR2 YYEEEE. CDR3 size: 15 residues. The CDR3 DNA is TGTGCCAGCAGCTTGGACAGAGTAATGAACACTGAAGCTTTCTTT. It codes for CASSLDRVMNTEAFF.

The sample holds one count of this clone. This chain uses TRBV30 with TRBJ1-2; 7 bases are a match to TRBD1. CDR3 length: 13 residues. From germline, CDR1 is GTSNPN and CDR2 SVGIG (reference sequence). J lost 4 bases, V lost 4 bases, and 6 bases had no gene match. The CDR3 here is CAWKRQGGYGYTF. In DNA, the CDR3 is TGTGCCTGGAAGAGACAGGGTGGCTATGGCTACACCTTC.

The chain has TRBV6-5 and TRBJ1-2, with D possibly TRBD1 on 5 matching bases. This CDR3 is built from 13 residues. The V gene's germline CDR1 is MNHEY and CDR2 SVGAGI. V gave up 5 bases and J gave up 5 bases, with 12 bases separating them. CDR3 sequence: CASSHGHTYGYTF. The CDR3 region has the DNA TGTGCCAGCAGTCACGGACACACGTATGGCTACACCTTC.

The genes are TRBV4-1 and TRBJ2-5; D possibly corresponds to TRBD1 (6 bases). V was pared by 0 bases and J by 5 bases, with 16 bases between. Germline V gene sequence: CDR1 MGHRA, CDR2 YSYEKL. The CDR3 sequence is 16 residues long. The CDR3 is CASSQDPGTPAETQYF. The CDR3 DNA reads as TGCGCCAGCAGCCAAGACCCCGGGACACCAGCCGAGACCCAGTACTTC.

This chain links TRBV14 with TRBJ2-7; tentatively, D is TRBD1 (7 bases). The CDR3 totals 15 residues. Germline V gene data show CDR1 as SGHDN and CDR2 as FVKESK. Between the trimmed V and J ends, which lost 4 bases and 2 bases, there was a span of 15 bases. CDR3 bases: TGTGCCAGCAGCCGCTACCCAGGGGGGCCCTACGAGCAGTACTTC. Protein: CASSRYPGGPYEQYF.

The rearrangement links TRBV10-1 to TRBJ1-1, with D possibly matching TRBD1 (6 bases). Germline V gene lookup returns CDR1 WNHNN and CDR2 SYGVQD (reference sequence). The V end was cut by 5 bases, the J end by 4 bases, with 8 bases between. The CDR3 consists of 12 residues. This CDR3 is CASSSDSTEAFF. The CDR3 DNA is TGCGCCAGCAGTTCGGACAGCACTGAAGCTTTCTTT.

The table lists this clone with a count of one. This chain uses TRBV5-5 with TRBJ2-7; D perhaps matches TRBD1 (5 bases). V lost 0 bases to trimming and J lost 6 bases, with 10 bases between them. The CDR3 is 13 residues long. CDR1 is SGHKS and CDR2 is YYEKEE in the germline V gene (reference sequence). The CDR3 loop is CASSLDPGREQYF. The CDR3 DNA is TGTGCCAGCAGCTTGGACCCAGGGCGCGAGCAGTACTTC.